A selection of T cell receptor beta chains follows, all from one sample in a study of siplizumab effects on memory and regulatory T cells. Profiled with immunoSEQ multiplex PCR; TCRdb holds only in-frame clones, not every one. In the table there are roughly 100,000 clones, just over 90% of which are singletons. Sequencing was done on a sample of CD4+ T cells sorted from blood. These receptors all come from a human donor in good health. Both conserved end residues are trimmed from each CDR3.

TRBV6-5 ASSSGQVNTEAF
TRBV7-9 ASSFGLAGGETQY
TRBV5-8 ASRQTPVETQY
TRBV5-1 ASSLDALRNTEAF
TRBV29-1 SVKGHHHTEAF
TRBV5-1 ASSFFGTSGNNEQF
TRBV5-1 ASSLADRTYGYT
TRBV4-2 ASSQGQGQNTEAF
TRBV6-5 ASGNSNQPQH
TRBV19 ASSSSGINYGYT
TRBV7-9 ASSLERVAETQY
TRBV5-1 ASSREGVLYEQY
TRBV7-9 ASSSAQGRSYNEQF
TRBV4-3 ASSQDPSSGNTIY
TRBV27 ASSLYRESYGYT
TRBV6-1 ASSEAGGGRYYGYT
TRBV5-1 ASRSGGQETQY
TRBV29-1 SVEPLAGGGEQY
TRBV9 ASSGRRGMSGNTIY
TRBV5-1 ASSFGTGNQPQH
TRBV30 AWSVGGSSYEQY
TRBV4-3 ASSQRGTKGTEAF
TRBV30 AWSVHSSGANVLT
TRBV11-3 ASSLVAGQGNEQY
TRBV4-2 ASSQDQGNTDTQY
TRBV19 ASAGYNQPQH
TRBV5-4 ASSSQGASNQPQH
TRBV19 ASSTDRLSYEQY
TRBV5-1 ASSLTAMSDEQY
TRBV30 AWSVRGQGNYGYT
TRBV4-3 ASSQDQGTRGYT
TRBV7-2 ASSLLSGGQETQY
TRBV6-1 ASSSPGFEAF
TRBV19 ASSKQGSKGYT
TRBV5-1 ASSLITSGAYEQY
TRBV4-3 ASSQDGTATYEQY
TRBV29-1 SVGLLVRDTEAF
TRBV6-5 ASSYLAGGPYEQY
TRBV2 ASTKGQGEHGGYT
TRBV5-6 ASSLASGPAGT